This is a list of T cell receptor beta chains from one sample in a study of blood T cell repertoires in COVID-19. Libraries were prepared by immunoSEQ multiplex PCR; TCRdb keeps only in-frame clonotypes and omits some of them. Of 65,000 to 95,000 clones listed, 85% to 90% are singletons. Source material: peripheral blood. The receptor source for this set is a man at least 80 years old with acute or convalescent COVID-19. Each CDR3 is given with its conserved first and last residue. A D gene is named only where the DNA matches it firmly. Not all rows give a size; the values are once, few, many and, for expanded clones, a class.

abundance: -
j_gene: TRBJ1-2
v_gene: TRBV30
d_gene: -
CDR3nt: TGTGCCTGGAGTGTTACCAGGGCTGGTGGTGGCTACACCTTC
CDR3aa: CAWSVTRAGGGYTF

abundance: -
j_gene: TRBJ1-5
v_gene: TRBV4-1
d_gene: -
CDR3nt: TGCGCCAGCAGCTCTCAGGACGGGGGTAGTCAGCCCCAGCATTTT
CDR3aa: CASSSQDGGSQPQHF

abundance: -
j_gene: TRBJ2-7
v_gene: TRBV19
d_gene: -
CDR3nt: TGTGCCAGTAGCCTCTACAGACAGGACTCCTACGAGCAGTACTTC
CDR3aa: CASSLYRQDSYEQYF

abundance: -
j_gene: TRBJ2-1
v_gene: TRBV5-1
d_gene: TRBD1
CDR3nt: TGCGCCAGCAGCTGGGGGGACAGGGATGCCAATGAGCAGTTCTTC
CDR3aa: CASSWGDRDANEQFF

abundance: -
j_gene: TRBJ2-3
v_gene: TRBV18
d_gene: TRBD2
CDR3nt: TGTGCCAGCTCACCACCAGCGGGAGACCGCACAGATACGCAGTATTTT
CDR3aa: CASSPPAGDRTDTQYF

abundance: -
j_gene: TRBJ1-2
v_gene: TRBV19
d_gene: TRBD1
CDR3nt: TGTGCCAGTAGTTCGGGACAGCTACACTATGGCTACACCTTC
CDR3aa: CASSSGQLHYGYTF

abundance: -
j_gene: TRBJ2-1
v_gene: TRBV5-1
d_gene: TRBD1
CDR3nt: TGCGCCAGCAGCCAGTTGACAGGGAACTCCTACAATGAGCAGTTCTTC
CDR3aa: CASSQLTGNSYNEQFF

abundance: -
j_gene: TRBJ2-7
v_gene: TRBV29-1
d_gene: -
CDR3nt: TGCAGCGTTCGAGGGACTGGCGCCTACGAGCAGTACTTC
CDR3aa: CSVRGTGAYEQYF

abundance: -
j_gene: TRBJ1-1
v_gene: TRBV6-5
d_gene: TRBD1
CDR3nt: TGTGCCAGCGCCGGGACAGGGTCAACAACTGAAGCTTTCTTT
CDR3aa: CASAGTGSTTEAFF

abundance: -
j_gene: TRBJ1-5
v_gene: TRBV19
d_gene: TRBD1
CDR3nt: TGTGCCAGTAGTATAGAAGGGGGCAGGAACAATCAGCCCCAGCATTTT
CDR3aa: CASSIEGGRNNQPQHF

abundance: -
j_gene: TRBJ2-2
v_gene: TRBV18
d_gene: -
CDR3nt: TGTGCCAGCTCACCATTGGAGAGCACCGGGGAGCTGTTTTTT
CDR3aa: CASSPLESTGELFF

abundance: -
j_gene: TRBJ1-5
v_gene: TRBV7-2
d_gene: -
CDR3nt: TGTGCCAGCAGCCACGACAGGTTCAATCAGCCCCAGCATTTT
CDR3aa: CASSHDRFNQPQHF

abundance: -
j_gene: TRBJ2-3
v_gene: TRBV7-8
d_gene: -
CDR3nt: TGTGCCAGCAGCTTAACGGGTCGTACGCAGTATTTT
CDR3aa: CASSLTGRTQYF

abundance: -
j_gene: TRBJ2-2
v_gene: TRBV27
d_gene: -
CDR3nt: TGTGCCAGCAGTCAGAGTAGCTTCGGGGAGCTGTTTTTT
CDR3aa: CASSQSSFGELFF

abundance: -
j_gene: TRBJ2-1
v_gene: TRBV24-1
d_gene: TRBD1
CDR3nt: TGTGCCACCAGTGATACAGGGGGCGACAATTCGAATGAGCAGTTCTTC
CDR3aa: CATSDTGGDNSNEQFF

abundance: few
j_gene: TRBJ2-1
v_gene: TRBV11-2
d_gene: -
CDR3nt: TGTGCCAGCAGCTTAGGTCTAGCAGAATACAATGAGCAGTTCTTC
CDR3aa: CASSLGLAEYNEQFF

abundance: -
j_gene: TRBJ2-7
v_gene: TRBV3-1/TRBV3-2
d_gene: -
CDR3nt: TGTGCCAGCAGCCCGAGCTCCGTTCCCTACGAGCAGTACTTC
CDR3aa: CASSPSSVPYEQYF

abundance: -
j_gene: TRBJ1-6
v_gene: TRBV2
d_gene: -
CDR3nt: TGTGCCAGCAGGAGAGAGGTCAGGGCTAATTCACCCCTCCACTTT
CDR3aa: CASRREVRANSPLHF

abundance: -
j_gene: TRBJ2-2
v_gene: TRBV24-1
d_gene: TRBD1
CDR3nt: TGTGCCACCAGTGACCCGGGACAGGGTAACACCGGGGAGCTGTTTTTT
CDR3aa: CATSDPGQGNTGELFF

abundance: -
j_gene: TRBJ1-5
v_gene: TRBV28
d_gene: TRBD1
CDR3nt: TGTGCCAGCAGTTTACCAGGGGGTCAGCCCCAGCATTTT
CDR3aa: CASSLPGGQPQHF

abundance: -
j_gene: TRBJ1-6
v_gene: TRBV2
d_gene: -
CDR3nt: TGTGCCAGCAGTGGTACGCACGGAGGTAATTCACCCCTCCACTTT
CDR3aa: CASSGTHGGNSPLHF

abundance: -
j_gene: TRBJ1-4
v_gene: TRBV21-1
d_gene: -
CDR3nt: TGTGCCAGCAGCAAAGATGGGCGGGGGACTTCTAATGAAAAACTGTTTTTT
CDR3aa: CASSKDGRGTSNEKLFF

abundance: -
j_gene: TRBJ1-3
v_gene: TRBV27
d_gene: TRBD1
CDR3nt: TGTGCCAGCAGTTCCCGGGGACAGACCAGCTCTGGAAACACCATATATTTT
CDR3aa: CASSSRGQTSSGNTIYF

abundance: -
j_gene: TRBJ1-2
v_gene: TRBV19
d_gene: TRBD1
CDR3nt: TGTGCCAGTAGTATAAATACAGGGGTGGGAGGTGGCTACACCTTC
CDR3aa: CASSINTGVGGGYTF

abundance: -
j_gene: TRBJ1-2
v_gene: TRBV19
d_gene: TRBD1
CDR3nt: TGTGCCAGTAGTAGGGACAGGGCCTACGGCTACACCTTC
CDR3aa: CASSRDRAYGYTF

abundance: -
j_gene: TRBJ1-2
v_gene: TRBV30
d_gene: -
CDR3nt: TGTGCCTGGAGTACTATGACAGGTACTGGCTACACCTTC
CDR3aa: CAWSTMTGTGYTF

abundance: -
j_gene: TRBJ1-5
v_gene: TRBV19
d_gene: -
CDR3nt: TGTGCCAGTAGTGAACGGGGGGATCAGCCCCAGCATTTT
CDR3aa: CASSERGDQPQHF

abundance: -
j_gene: TRBJ2-6
v_gene: TRBV6-2/TRBV6-3
d_gene: -
CDR3nt: TGTGCCAGCAGTTCATTAGGGGGCTCTGGGGCCAACGTCCTGACTTTC
CDR3aa: CASSSLGGSGANVLTF

abundance: -
j_gene: TRBJ2-2
v_gene: TRBV5-1
d_gene: TRBD2
CDR3nt: TGCGCCAGCAGCGAAAGACTAGCGGGAGTATCCACCGGGGAGCTGTTTTTT
CDR3aa: CASSERLAGVSTGELFF

abundance: -
j_gene: TRBJ1-2
v_gene: TRBV6-5
d_gene: -
CDR3nt: TGTGCCAGCAGTTACGGCGGACTTGCTAGAGTCGGTGGCTACACCTTC
CDR3aa: CASSYGGLARVGGYTF

abundance: once
j_gene: TRBJ1-2
v_gene: TRBV6-1
d_gene: -
CDR3nt: TGTGCCAGCAGTGAGACCGACTTCTACTATGGCTACACCTTC
CDR3aa: CASSETDFYYGYTF

abundance: -
j_gene: TRBJ2-1
v_gene: TRBV7-3
d_gene: TRBD1
CDR3nt: TGTGCCAGCAGCCCAGGGGGCTCAAACAATGAGCAGTTCTTC
CDR3aa: CASSPGGSNNEQFF

abundance: -
j_gene: TRBJ2-2
v_gene: TRBV27
d_gene: TRBD1
CDR3nt: TGTGCCAGCAGTCCGGGACAGTACACCGGGGAGCTGTTTTTT
CDR3aa: CASSPGQYTGELFF

abundance: once
j_gene: TRBJ1-2
v_gene: TRBV4-1
d_gene: -
CDR3nt: TGCGCCAGCAGCCAAGCGCAGGGGATTTACGGCTACACCTTC
CDR3aa: CASSQAQGIYGYTF

abundance: -
j_gene: TRBJ1-1
v_gene: TRBV5-6
d_gene: -
CDR3nt: TGTGCCAGCAGCTTGGGCAGGAACACTGAAGCTTTCTTT
CDR3aa: CASSLGRNTEAFF

abundance: -
j_gene: TRBJ2-7
v_gene: TRBV5-4
d_gene: TRBD1
CDR3nt: TGTGCCAGCACCTCATCCGGGACAGGAGGCTACGAGCAGTACTTC
CDR3aa: CASTSSGTGGYEQYF

abundance: -
j_gene: TRBJ1-4
v_gene: TRBV2
d_gene: -
CDR3nt: TGTGCCAGCAGTGCGTTCGGGGGGCGGGATGAAAAACTGTTTTTT
CDR3aa: CASSAFGGRDEKLFF

abundance: -
j_gene: TRBJ1-1
v_gene: TRBV2
d_gene: TRBD1
CDR3nt: TGTGCCAGCAGTGTCGCAGGGGGCTGGACCACTGAAGCTTTCTTT
CDR3aa: CASSVAGGWTTEAFF

abundance: -
j_gene: TRBJ2-5
v_gene: TRBV10-3
d_gene: TRBD1
CDR3nt: TGTGCCATCAGATCCGGGTGGGGGACAGGTCAAGAGACCCAGTACTTC
CDR3aa: CAIRSGWGTGQETQYF